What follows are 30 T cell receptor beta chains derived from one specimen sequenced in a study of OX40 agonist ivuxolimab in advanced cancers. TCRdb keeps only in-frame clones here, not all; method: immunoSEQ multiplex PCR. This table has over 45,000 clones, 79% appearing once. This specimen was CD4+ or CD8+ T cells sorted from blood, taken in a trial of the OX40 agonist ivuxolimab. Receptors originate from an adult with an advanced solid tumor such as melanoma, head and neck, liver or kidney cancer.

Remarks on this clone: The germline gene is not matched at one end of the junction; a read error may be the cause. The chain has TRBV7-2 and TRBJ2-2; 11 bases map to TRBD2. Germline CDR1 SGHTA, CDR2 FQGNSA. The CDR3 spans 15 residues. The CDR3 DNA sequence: TGTGCCAGCAGCCTAGCGGGGGGCATGATCAGGGAGCTGTTTTTT. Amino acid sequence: CASSLAGGMIRELFF.

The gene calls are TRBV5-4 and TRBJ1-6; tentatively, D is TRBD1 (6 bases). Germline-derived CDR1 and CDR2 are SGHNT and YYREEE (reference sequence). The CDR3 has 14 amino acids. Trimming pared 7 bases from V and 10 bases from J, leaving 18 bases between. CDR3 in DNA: TGTGCCAGCCTCAAAGCAGGGGAAGGATCACCCCTCCACTTT. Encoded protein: CASLKAGEGSPLHF.

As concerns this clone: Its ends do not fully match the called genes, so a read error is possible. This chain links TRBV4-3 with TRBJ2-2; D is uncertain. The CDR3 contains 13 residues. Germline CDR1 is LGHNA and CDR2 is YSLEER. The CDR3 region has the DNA TGCGCCAGCAGCCCCAATAACATCGGGGAGCTGTTTTTT. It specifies CASSPNNIGELFF.

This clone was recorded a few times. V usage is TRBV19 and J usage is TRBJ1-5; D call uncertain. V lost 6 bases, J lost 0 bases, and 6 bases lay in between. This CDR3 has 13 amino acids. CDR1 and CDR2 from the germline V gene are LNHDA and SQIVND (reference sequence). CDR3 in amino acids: CASRRYSNQPQHF. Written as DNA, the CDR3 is TGTGCCAGTAGGAGATATAGCAATCAGCCCCAGCATTTT.

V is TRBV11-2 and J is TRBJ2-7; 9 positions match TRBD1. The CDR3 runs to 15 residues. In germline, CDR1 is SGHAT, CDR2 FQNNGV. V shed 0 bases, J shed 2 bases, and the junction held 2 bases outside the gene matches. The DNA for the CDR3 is TGTGCCAGCAGCTTAGAGGGACAGGGTGCCTACGAGCAGTACTTC. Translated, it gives CASSLEGQGAYEQYF.

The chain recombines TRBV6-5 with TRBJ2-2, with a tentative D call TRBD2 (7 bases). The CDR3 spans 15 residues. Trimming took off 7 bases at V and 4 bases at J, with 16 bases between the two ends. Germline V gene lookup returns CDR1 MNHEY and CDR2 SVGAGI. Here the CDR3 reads CASKGGGPVTGELFF. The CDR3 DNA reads TGTGCCAGCAAGGGGGGAGGGCCTGTCACCGGGGAGCTGTTTTTT.

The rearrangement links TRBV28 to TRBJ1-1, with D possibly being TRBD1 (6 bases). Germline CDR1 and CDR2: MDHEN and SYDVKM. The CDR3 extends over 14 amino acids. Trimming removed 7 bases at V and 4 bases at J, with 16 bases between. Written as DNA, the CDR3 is TGTGCCAGCAATACTTTGGGGGCGGTCACTGAAGCTTTCTTT. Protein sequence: CASNTLGAVTEAFF.

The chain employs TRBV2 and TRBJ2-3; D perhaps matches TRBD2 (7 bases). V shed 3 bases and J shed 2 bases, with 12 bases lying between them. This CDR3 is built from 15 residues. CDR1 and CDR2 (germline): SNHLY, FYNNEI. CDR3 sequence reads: CASSERGRNTDTQYF. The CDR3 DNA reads TGTGCCAGCAGTGAGCGGGGGCGTAACACAGATACGCAGTATTTT.

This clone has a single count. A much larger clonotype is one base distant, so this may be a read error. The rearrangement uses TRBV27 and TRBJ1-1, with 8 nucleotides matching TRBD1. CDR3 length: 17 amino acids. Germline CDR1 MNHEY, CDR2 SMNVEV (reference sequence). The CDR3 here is CVSSLSRDRNPFGEAFF. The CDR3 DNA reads TGTGTCAGCAGTCTCAGCCGGGACAGGAACCCCTTCGGTGAAGCTTTCTTT.

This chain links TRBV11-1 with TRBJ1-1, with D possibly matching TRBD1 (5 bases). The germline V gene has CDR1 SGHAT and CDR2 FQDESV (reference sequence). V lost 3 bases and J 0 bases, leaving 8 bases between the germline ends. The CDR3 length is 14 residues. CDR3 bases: TGTGCCAGCAGCTTGACAGAAATGAACACTGAAGCTTTCTTT. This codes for CASSLTEMNTEAFF.

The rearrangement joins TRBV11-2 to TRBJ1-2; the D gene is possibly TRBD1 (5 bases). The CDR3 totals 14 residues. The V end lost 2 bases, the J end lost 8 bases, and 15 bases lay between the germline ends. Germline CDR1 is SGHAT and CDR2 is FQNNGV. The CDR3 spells CASSLRRQGEGYTF. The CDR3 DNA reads TGTGCCAGCAGCTTAAGGCGGCAGGGTGAGGGCTACACCTTC.

This chain's CDR3 is CASSPRQGVTGELFF. The CDR3 DNA sequence: TGTGCCAGCAGCCCGAGACAGGGGGTCACCGGGGAGCTGTTTTTT. The rearrangement uses TRBV7-3 and TRBJ2-2; TRBD1 agrees at 9 bases. This CDR3 region has 15 residues. Germline V gives CDR1 SGHTA, CDR2 FQGTGA. V was clipped by 5 bases and J by 4 bases; unmatched bases: 5.

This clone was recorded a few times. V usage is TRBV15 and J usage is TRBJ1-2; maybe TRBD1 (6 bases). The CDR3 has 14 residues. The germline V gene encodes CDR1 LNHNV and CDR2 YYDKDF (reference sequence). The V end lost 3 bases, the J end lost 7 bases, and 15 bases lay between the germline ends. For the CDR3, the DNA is TGTGCCACCAGCAGGGGGTCAGGGGCGAGTGGCTACACCTTC. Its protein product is CATSRGSGASGYTF.

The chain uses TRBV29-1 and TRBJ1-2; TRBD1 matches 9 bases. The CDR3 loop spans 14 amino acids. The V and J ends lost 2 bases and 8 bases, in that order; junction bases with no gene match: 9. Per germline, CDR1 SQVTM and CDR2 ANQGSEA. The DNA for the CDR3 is TGCAGCGTTGAAACAGGGGGCGCATCTTACGGCTACACCTTC. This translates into CSVETGGASYGYTF.

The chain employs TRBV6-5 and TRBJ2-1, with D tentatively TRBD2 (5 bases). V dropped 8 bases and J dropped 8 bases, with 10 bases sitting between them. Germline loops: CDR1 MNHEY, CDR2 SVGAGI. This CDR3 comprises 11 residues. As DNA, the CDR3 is TGTGCCAGCGCTCGGCGGGATGAGCAGTTCTTC. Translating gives CASARRDEQFF.

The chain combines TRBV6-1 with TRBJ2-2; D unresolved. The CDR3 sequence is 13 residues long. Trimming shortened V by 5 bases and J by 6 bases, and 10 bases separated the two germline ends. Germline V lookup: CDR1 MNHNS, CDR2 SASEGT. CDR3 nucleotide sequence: TGTGCCAGCAGTACGAACCCCGCCGGGGAGCTGTTTTTT. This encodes CASSTNPAGELFF.

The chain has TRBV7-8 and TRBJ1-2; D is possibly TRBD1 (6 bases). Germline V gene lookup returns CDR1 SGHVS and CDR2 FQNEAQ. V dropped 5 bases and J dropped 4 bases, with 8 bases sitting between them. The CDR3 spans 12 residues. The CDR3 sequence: CASSEQGYGYTF. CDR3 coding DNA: TGTGCCAGCAGCGAACAGGGCTATGGCTACACCTTC.

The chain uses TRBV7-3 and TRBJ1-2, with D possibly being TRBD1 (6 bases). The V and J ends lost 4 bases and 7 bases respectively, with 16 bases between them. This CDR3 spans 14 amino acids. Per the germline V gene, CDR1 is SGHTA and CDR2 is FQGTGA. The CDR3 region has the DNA TGTGCCAGCAGCTCCACGGGGGCGCAATCTGGCTACACCTTC. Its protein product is CASSSTGAQSGYTF.

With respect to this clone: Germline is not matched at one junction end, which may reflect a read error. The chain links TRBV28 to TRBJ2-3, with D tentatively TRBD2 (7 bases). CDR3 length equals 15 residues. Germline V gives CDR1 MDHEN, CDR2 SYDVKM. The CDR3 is CVSSLGGPSTDTQYF. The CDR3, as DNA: TGTGTCAGCAGTTTGGGGGGGCCCTCCACAGATACGCAGTATTTT.

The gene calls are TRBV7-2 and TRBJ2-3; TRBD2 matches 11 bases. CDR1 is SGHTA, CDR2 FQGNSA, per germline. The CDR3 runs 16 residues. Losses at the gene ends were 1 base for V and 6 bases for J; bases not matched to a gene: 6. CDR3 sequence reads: CASSLGPRTSGDTQYF. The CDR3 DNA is TGTGCCAGCAGCTTAGGGCCCCGGACTAGCGGGGATACGCAGTATTTT.

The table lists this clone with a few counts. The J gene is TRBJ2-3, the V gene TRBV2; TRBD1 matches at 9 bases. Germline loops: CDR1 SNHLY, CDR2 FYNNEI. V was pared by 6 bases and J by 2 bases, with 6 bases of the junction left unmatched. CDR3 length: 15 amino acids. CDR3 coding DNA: TGTGCCAGCAGCCCCGGGACAGGGTCCACAGATACGCAGTATTTT. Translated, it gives CASSPGTGSTDTQYF.

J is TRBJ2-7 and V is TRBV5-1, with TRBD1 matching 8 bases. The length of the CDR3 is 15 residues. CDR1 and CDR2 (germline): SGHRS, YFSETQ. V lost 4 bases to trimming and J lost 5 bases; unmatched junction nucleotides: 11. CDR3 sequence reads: CASSPTWTGIDEQYF. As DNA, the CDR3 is TGCGCCAGCAGCCCCACTTGGACAGGGATCGACGAGCAGTACTTC.

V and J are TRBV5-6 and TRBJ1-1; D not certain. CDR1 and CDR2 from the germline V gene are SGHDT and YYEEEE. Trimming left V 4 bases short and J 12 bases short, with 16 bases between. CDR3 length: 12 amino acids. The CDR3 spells CASSPGPGWSFF. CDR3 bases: TGTGCCAGCAGCCCAGGACCTGGCTGGTCTTTCTTT.

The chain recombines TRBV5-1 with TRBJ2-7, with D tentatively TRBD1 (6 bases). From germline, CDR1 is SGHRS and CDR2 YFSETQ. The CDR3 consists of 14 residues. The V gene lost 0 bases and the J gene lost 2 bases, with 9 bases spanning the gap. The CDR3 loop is CASSLGWGPYEQYF. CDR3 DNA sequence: TGCGCCAGCAGCTTGGGGTGGGGGCCCTACGAGCAGTACTTC. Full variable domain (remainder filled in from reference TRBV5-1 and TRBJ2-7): KAGVTQTPRYLIKTRGQQVTLSCSPISGHRSVSWYQQTPGQGLQFLFEYFSETQRNKGNFPGRFSGRQFSNSRSEMNVSTLELGDSALYLCASSLGWGPYEQYFGPGTRLTVT.

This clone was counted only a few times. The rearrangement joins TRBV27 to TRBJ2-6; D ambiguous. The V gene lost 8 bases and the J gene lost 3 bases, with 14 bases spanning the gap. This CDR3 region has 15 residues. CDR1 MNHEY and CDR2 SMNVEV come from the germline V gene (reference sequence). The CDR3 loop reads CASGPDVGGANVLTF. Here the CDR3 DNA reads TGTGCCAGCGGGCCCGATGTGGGTGGGGCCAACGTCCTGACTTTC.

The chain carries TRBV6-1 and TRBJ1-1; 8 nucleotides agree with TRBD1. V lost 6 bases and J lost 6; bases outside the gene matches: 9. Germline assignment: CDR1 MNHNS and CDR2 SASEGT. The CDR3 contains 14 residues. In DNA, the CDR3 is TGTGCCAGCAGCCCCGGACAGGGAGTTGCTGAAGCTTTCTTT. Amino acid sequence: CASSPGQGVAEAFF.

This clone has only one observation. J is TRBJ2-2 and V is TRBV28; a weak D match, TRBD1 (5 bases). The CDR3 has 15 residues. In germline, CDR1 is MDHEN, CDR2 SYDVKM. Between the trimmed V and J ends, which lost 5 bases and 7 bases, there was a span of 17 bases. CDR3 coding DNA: TGTGCCAGCAGTCGACCAGGGCTGTCGGGCGGGGAGCTGTTTTTT. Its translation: CASSRPGLSGGELFF.

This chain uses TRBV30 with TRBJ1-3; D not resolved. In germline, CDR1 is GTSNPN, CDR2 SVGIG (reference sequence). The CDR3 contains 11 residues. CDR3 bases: TGTGCTAGAGAAACTGGAAACACCATATATTTT. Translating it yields CARETGNTIYF.

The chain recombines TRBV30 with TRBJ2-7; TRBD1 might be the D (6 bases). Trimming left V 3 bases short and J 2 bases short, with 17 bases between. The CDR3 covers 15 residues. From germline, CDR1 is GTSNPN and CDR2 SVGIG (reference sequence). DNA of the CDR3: TGTGCCTGGAGCCCGGGACATAAGGTTACCTACGAGCAGTACTTC. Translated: CAWSPGHKVTYEQYF.

Here the CDR3 DNA reads TGTGCCAGCAGCACGGGACTCCCCTACGGAGATACGCAGTATTTT. Its translation is CASSTGLPYGDTQYF. The chain uses TRBV7-2 and TRBJ2-3, with D tentatively TRBD2 (6 bases). Trimming stripped 5 bases from V and 5 bases from J, with 17 bases between. The CDR3 loop spans 15 amino acids. Germline CDR1 reads SGHTA; CDR2 reads FQGNSA.